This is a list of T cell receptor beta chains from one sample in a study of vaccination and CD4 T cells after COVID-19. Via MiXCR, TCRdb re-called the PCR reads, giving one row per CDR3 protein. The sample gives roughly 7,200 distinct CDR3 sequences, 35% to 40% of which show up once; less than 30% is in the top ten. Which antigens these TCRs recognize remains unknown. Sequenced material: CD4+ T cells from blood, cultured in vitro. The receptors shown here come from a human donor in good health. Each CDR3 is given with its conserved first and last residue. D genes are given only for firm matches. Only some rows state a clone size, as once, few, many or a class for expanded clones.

CASYLGQLNTEAFF | TGTGCCAGCTATTTGGGGCAGCTGAACACTGAAGCTTTCTTT | TRBV2 | - | - | TRBJ1-1
CASSYHGQGGGYTF | TGTGCCAGCAGTTACCACGGACAGGGCGGTGGCTACACCTTC | TRBV6-5 | few | TRBD1 | TRBJ1-2
CASTRSYEQYF | TGTGCCAGCACCAGGTCCTACGAGCAGTACTTC | TRBV6-1 | few | - | TRBJ2-7
CATGFEGNTEAFF | TGTGCCACCGGGTTCGAGGGGAACACTGAAGCTTTCTTT | TRBV24-1 | medium-sized | - | TRBJ1-1
CASGHQNTEAFF | TGTGCCAGCGGACATCAGAACACTGAAGCTTTCTTT | TRBV7-9 | - | - | TRBJ1-1
CASSFESSYGYTF | TGTGCCAGCAGCTTCGAGTCCAGCTATGGCTACACCTTC | TRBV7-9 | - | - | TRBJ1-2
CASSLPSTGMTSTDTQYF | TGTGCCAGCAGCTTGCCCTCTACCGGGATGACTAGCACAGATACGCAGTATTTT | TRBV5-4 | few | - | TRBJ2-3
CASSMRRLNTEAFF | TGTGCCAGTAGTATGAGGCGTTTGAACACTGAAGCTTTCTTT | TRBV19 | - | - | TRBJ1-1
CASSLTSGVQETQYF | TGTGCCAGCAGCTTAACTAGCGGGGTCCAAGAGACCCAGTACTTC | TRBV7-7 | - | TRBD2 | TRBJ2-5
CASSEESGAPYNEQFF | TGTGCCAGCAGCGAAGAGTCGGGGGCCCCCTACAATGAGCAGTTCTTC | TRBV7-3 | - | - | TRBJ2-1
CASSERGGGNNEQFF | TGTGCCAGCAGCGAGCGGGGGGGCGGTAACAATGAGCAGTTCTTC | TRBV7-3 | - | TRBD2 | TRBJ2-1
CSARPPTGGLSSGANVLTF | TGCAGTGCTAGACCTCCTACCGGCGGTTTGAGCTCTGGGGCCAACGTCCTGACTTTC | TRBV20-1 | - | - | TRBJ2-6
CASRTESNEQFF | TGTGCCAGCAGGACAGAATCCAATGAGCAGTTCTTC | TRBV12-3/TRBV12-4 | - | - | TRBJ2-1
CSASNAPGTSGGQQYF | TGCAGTGCTAGCAACGCACCGGGGACTAGCGGGGGACAGCAGTACTTC | TRBV20-1 | once | TRBD2 | TRBJ2-7
CASSTTERTQYF | TGTGCCAGCAGTACCACGGAGCGGACCCAGTACTTC | TRBV12-3/TRBV12-4 | - | - | TRBJ2-5
CASSVGGGPQETQYF | TGTGCCAGCAGCGTAGGTGGGGGCCCCCAAGAGACCCAGTACTTC | TRBV9 | - | - | TRBJ2-5
CASSVTGGGQPQHF | TGTGCCAGTAGTGTGACAGGGGGCGGACAGCCCCAGCATTTT | TRBV19 | few | TRBD1 | TRBJ1-5
CASSLDVGGPDQPQHF | TGTGCCAGCAGCTTGGACGTAGGGGGCCCCGATCAGCCCCAGCATTTT | TRBV5-5 | - | TRBD1 | TRBJ1-5
CASGSGQQGRYGYTF | TGTGCTAGTGGTTCCGGACAACAGGGTCGCTATGGCTACACCTTC | TRBV12-5 | once | - | TRBJ1-2
CASSARQGKADEQFF | TGTGCCAGCAGCGCAAGACAGGGGAAGGCGGATGAGCAGTTCTTC | TRBV9 | - | TRBD1 | TRBJ2-1
CAWSRDPSSYEQYF | TGTGCCTGGAGCCGGGATCCAAGCTCCTACGAGCAGTACTTC | TRBV30 | - | - | TRBJ2-7
CASSAASLQGEQFF | TGTGCCAGCTCGGCGGCCTCCCTGCAAGGTGAGCAGTTCTTC | TRBV6-1 | - | - | TRBJ2-1
CASSLGLATGELFF | TGTGCCAGCAGCTTAGGACTAGCAACCGGGGAGCTGTTTTTT | TRBV7-2 | - | TRBD2 | TRBJ2-2
CASSQGVGTDTQYF | TGTGCCAGTAGTCAGGGGGTCGGCACAGATACGCAGTATTTT | TRBV19 | few | TRBD1 | TRBJ2-3
CASSPGTGGADTQYF | TGTGCCAGCAGCCCAGGGACAGGGGGAGCAGATACGCAGTATTTT | TRBV7-2 | - | TRBD1 | TRBJ2-3
CASSPETGTDGYTF | TGTGCCAGCAGTCCTGAGACCGGGACGGATGGCTACACCTTC | TRBV27 | few | - | TRBJ1-2
CASSGGLAAYEQYF | TGTGCCAGCAGCGGGGGACTAGCCGCCTACGAGCAGTACTTC | TRBV11-2 | once | TRBD2 | TRBJ2-7
CASSSREQGVSPLHF | TGTGCCAGCAGCTCGCGGGAGCAGGGAGTGAGTCCCCTCCACTTT | TRBV5-4 | few | - | TRBJ1-6
CASSGGQLQETQYF | TGTGCCAGCAGTGGCGGACAGCTACAAGAGACCCAGTACTTC | TRBV12-3/TRBV12-4 | once | - | TRBJ2-5
CASSLTASGNTIYF | TGTGCCAGCAGCTTAACGGCCTCTGGAAACACCATATATTTT | TRBV7-8 | few | - | TRBJ1-3
CSARTSKGDRAYEQYF | TGCAGTGCTAGGACATCAAAAGGGGACAGGGCTTACGAGCAGTACTTC | TRBV20-1 | - | TRBD1 | TRBJ2-7
CASGQGLEAFF | TGTGCCAGCGGGCAGGGGCTTGAAGCTTTCTTT | TRBV6-1 | - | - | TRBJ1-1
CASSLGHYGYTF | TGTGCCAGCAGTTTAGGGCACTATGGCTACACCTTC | TRBV12-3/TRBV12-4 | - | - | TRBJ1-2
CASSLPGNHEQYF | TGTGCCAGCAGCTTACCAGGGAACCACGAGCAGTACTTC | TRBV7-9 | - | - | TRBJ2-7
CASSLLGYEQYF | TGTGCCAGCAGTTTGTTGGGGTACGAGCAGTACTTC | TRBV12-3/TRBV12-4 | - | - | TRBJ2-7
CSVGGNQPQHF | TGCAGCGTTGGCGGCAATCAGCCCCAGCATTTT | TRBV29-1 | - | - | TRBJ1-5
CSARYGQGGNYGYTF | TGCAGTGCTAGATACGGACAGGGCGGTAACTATGGCTACACCTTC | TRBV20-1 | few | TRBD1 | TRBJ1-2
CSVALAGDRNTEAFF | TGCAGCGTCGCCTTAGCTGGGGACAGGAACACTGAAGCTTTCTTT | TRBV29-1 | - | TRBD1 | TRBJ1-1
CSARDGQGSNQPQHF | TGCAGTGCTAGAGATGGGCAGGGAAGCAATCAGCCCCAGCATTTT | TRBV20-1 | few | - | TRBJ1-5
CSVEGPREGTEAFF | TGCAGCGTTGAAGGTCCCAGGGAGGGGACTGAAGCTTTCTTT | TRBV29-1 | - | - | TRBJ1-1
CASSMGRYTEAFF | TGTGCCAGTAGTATGGGGCGGTACACTGAAGCTTTCTTT | TRBV19 | - | - | TRBJ1-1
CASSLASPYEQYF | TGTGCCAGCAGCTTAGCTAGTCCCTACGAGCAGTACTTC | TRBV11-2 | few | - | TRBJ2-7
CSATQDRGNYGYTF | TGCAGTGCTACCCAAGACAGGGGAAACTATGGCTACACCTTC | TRBV20-1 | - | TRBD1 | TRBJ1-2
CASSLSGGPYEQYF | TGTGCCAGCAGCCTTAGCGGGGGGCCCTACGAGCAGTACTTC | TRBV7-9 | - | TRBD2 | TRBJ2-7
CASSPGANYGYTF | TGTGCCAGCAGTCCGGGAGCTAACTATGGCTACACCTTC | TRBV2 | few | - | TRBJ1-2
CSARGGRDTEAFF | TGCAGTGCTAGAGGTGGAAGGGACACTGAAGCTTTCTTT | TRBV20-1 | few | - | TRBJ1-1
CASRSSQGNTEAFF | TGTGCCAGCAGATCGTCACAGGGGAACACTGAAGCTTTCTTT | TRBV6-1 | few | - | TRBJ1-1
CASSSRDKRGGELFF | TGTGCCAGCAGTTCCCGGGATAAGAGGGGCGGGGAGCTGTTTTTT | TRBV6-2/TRBV6-3 | - | - | TRBJ2-2